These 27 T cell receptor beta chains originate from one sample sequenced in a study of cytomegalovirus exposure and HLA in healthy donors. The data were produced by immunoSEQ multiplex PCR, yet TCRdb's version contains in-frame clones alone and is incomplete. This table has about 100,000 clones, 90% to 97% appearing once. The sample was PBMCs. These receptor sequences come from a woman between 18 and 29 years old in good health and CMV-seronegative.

DNA of the CDR3: TGCGCCAGCAGTAAACAGGGCGTTGGCAATCAGCCCCAGCATTTT. Translating gives CASSKQGVGNQPQHF. The J gene is TRBJ1-5, the V gene TRBV10-1; perhaps TRBD1 as D (6 bases). V dropped 5 bases and J dropped 2 bases, with 13 bases sitting between them. Germline lookup yields CDR1 WNHNN and CDR2 SYGVQD (reference sequence). There are 15 residues in the CDR3.

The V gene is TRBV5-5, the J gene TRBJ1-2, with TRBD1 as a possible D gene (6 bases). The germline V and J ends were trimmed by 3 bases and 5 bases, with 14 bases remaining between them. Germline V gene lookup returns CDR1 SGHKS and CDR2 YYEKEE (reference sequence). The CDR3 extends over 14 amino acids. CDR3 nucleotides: TGTGCCAGCAGCTCCCCAGGGGTATATTATGGCTACACCTTC. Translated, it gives CASSSPGVYYGYTF.

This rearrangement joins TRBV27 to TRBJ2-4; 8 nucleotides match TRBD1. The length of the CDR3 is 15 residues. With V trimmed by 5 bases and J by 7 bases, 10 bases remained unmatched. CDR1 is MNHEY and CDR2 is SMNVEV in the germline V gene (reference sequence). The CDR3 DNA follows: TGTGCCAGCAGTCCAGGGACAGGTGTGTTGAACATTCAGTACTTC. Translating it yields CASSPGTGVLNIQYF.

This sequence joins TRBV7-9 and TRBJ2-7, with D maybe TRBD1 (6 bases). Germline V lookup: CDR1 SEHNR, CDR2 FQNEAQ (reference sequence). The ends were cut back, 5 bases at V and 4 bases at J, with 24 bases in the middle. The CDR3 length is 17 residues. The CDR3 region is CASSPPYNTGTRYEQYF. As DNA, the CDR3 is TGTGCCAGCAGCCCACCATACAACACCGGGACAAGATACGAGCAGTACTTC.

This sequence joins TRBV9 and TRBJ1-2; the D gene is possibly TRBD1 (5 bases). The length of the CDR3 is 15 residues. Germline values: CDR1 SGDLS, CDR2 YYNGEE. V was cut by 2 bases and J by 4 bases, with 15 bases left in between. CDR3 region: CASSVRSREGYGYTF. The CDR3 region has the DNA TGTGCCAGCAGCGTGAGGTCCAGGGAAGGCTATGGCTACACCTTC.

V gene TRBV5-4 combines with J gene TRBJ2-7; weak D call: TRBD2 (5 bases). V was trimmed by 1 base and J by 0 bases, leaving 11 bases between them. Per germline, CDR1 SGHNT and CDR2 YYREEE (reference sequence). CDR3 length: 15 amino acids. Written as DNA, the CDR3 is TGTGCCAGCAGCTTGTACCCTAGCAACTCCTACGAGCAGTACTTC. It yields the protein CASSLYPSNSYEQYF.

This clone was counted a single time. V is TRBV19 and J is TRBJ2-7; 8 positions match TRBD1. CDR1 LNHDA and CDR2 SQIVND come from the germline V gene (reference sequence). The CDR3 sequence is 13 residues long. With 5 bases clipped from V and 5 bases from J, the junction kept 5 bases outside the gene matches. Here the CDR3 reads CASSQGAKNEQYF. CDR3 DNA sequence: TGTGCCAGTAGTCAGGGGGCAAAGAACGAGCAGTACTTC.

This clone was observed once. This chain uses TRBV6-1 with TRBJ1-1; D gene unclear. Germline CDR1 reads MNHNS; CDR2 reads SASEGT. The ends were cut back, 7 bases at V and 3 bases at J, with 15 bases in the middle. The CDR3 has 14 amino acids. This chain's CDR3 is CASTTTDFDTEAFF. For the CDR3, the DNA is TGTGCCAGCACCACAACCGACTTCGACACTGAAGCTTTCTTT.

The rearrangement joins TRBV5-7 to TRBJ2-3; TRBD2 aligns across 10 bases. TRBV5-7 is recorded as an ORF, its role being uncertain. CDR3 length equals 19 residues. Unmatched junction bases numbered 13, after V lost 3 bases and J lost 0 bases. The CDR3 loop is CASSSRSQRGGTSTDTQYF. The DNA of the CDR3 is TGTGCCAGCAGCTCCAGGAGTCAGCGGGGGGGTACTAGCACAGATACGCAGTATTTT.

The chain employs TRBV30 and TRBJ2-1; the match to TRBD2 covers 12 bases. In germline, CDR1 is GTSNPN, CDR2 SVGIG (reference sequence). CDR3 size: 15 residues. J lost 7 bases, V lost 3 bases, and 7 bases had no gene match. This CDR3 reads CAWRSLAGGENEQFF. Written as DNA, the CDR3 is TGTGCCTGGAGAAGTCTAGCGGGGGGGGAAAATGAGCAGTTCTTC.

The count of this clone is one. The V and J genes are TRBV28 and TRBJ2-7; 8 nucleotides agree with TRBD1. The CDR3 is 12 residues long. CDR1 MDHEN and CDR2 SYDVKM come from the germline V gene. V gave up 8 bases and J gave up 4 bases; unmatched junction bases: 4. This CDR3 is CASGQGAYEQYF. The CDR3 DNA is TGTGCCAGCGGGCAGGGGGCGTACGAGCAGTACTTC.

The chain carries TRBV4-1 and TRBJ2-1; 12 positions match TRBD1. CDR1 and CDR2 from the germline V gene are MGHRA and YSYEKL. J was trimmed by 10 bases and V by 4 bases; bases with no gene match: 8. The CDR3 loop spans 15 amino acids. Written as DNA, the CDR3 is TGCGCCAGCAGCCGCCCGGGACAGGGGGCAGGGGAGCAGTTCTTC. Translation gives CASSRPGQGAGEQFF.

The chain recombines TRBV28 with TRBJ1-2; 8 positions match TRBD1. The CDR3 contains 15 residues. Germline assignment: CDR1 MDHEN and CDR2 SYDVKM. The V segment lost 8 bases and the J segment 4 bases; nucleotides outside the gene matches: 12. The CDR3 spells CASGTKPGQVYGYTF. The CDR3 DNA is TGTGCCAGCGGGACGAAACCGGGACAGGTCTATGGCTACACCTTC.

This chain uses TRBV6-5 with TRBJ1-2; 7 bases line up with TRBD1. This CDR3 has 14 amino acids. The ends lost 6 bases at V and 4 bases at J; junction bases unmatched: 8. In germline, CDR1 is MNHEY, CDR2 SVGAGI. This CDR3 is CASSPQGGPYGYTF. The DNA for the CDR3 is TGTGCCAGCAGCCCCCAGGGGGGTCCCTATGGCTACACCTTC.

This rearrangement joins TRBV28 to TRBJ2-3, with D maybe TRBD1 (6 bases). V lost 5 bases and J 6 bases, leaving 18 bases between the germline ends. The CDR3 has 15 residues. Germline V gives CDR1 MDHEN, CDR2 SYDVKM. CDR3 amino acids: CASSPPRGLGDTQYF. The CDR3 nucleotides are TGTGCCAGCAGTCCCCCCAGGGGATTAGGTGATACGCAGTATTTT.

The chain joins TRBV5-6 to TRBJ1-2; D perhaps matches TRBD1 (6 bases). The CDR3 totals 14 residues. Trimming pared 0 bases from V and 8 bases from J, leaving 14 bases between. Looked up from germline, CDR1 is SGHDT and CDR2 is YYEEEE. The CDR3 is CASSLGQAKGGYTF. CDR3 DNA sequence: TGTGCCAGCAGCTTGGGACAGGCCAAGGGAGGCTACACCTTC. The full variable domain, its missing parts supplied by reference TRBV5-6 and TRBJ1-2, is DAGVTQSPTHLIKTRGQQVTLRCSPKSGHDTVSWYQQALGQGPQFIFQYYEEEERQRGNFPDRFSGHQFPNYSSELNVNALLLGDSALYLCASSLGQAKGGYTFGSGTRLTVV.

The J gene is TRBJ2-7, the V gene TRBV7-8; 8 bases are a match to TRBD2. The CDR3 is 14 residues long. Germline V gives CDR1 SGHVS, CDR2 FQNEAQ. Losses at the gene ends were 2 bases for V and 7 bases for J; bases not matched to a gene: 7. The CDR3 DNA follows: TGTGCCAGCAGCTTACGGCAGCGGGGGAGAGAGCAGTACTTC. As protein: CASSLRQRGREQYF.

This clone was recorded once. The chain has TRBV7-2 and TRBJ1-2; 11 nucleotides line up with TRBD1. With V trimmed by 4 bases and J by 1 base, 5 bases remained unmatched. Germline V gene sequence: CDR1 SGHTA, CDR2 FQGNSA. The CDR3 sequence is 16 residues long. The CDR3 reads CASSSRTGGLNYGYTF. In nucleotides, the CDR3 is TGTGCCAGCAGCTCTCGGACAGGGGGCCTTAACTATGGCTACACCTTC.

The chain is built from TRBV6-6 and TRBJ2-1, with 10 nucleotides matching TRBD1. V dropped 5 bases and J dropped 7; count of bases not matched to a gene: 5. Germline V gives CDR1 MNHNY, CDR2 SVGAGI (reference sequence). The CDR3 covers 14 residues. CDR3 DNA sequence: TGTGCCAGCAGTCGGGACAGGGGAGTTAATGAGCAGTTCTTC. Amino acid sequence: CASSRDRGVNEQFF.

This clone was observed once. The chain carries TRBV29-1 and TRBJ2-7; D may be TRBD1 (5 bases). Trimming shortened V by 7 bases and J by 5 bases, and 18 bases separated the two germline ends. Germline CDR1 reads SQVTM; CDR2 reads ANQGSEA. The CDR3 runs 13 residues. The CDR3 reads CSGTGDPEDEQYF. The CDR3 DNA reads TGCAGCGGTACAGGTGACCCCGAGGACGAGCAGTACTTC.

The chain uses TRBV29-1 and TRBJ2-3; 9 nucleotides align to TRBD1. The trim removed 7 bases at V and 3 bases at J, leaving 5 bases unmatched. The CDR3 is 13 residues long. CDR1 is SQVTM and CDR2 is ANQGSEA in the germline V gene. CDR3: CSGRTGETDTQYF. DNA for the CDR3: TGCAGCGGAAGGACAGGGGAGACAGATACGCAGTATTTT.

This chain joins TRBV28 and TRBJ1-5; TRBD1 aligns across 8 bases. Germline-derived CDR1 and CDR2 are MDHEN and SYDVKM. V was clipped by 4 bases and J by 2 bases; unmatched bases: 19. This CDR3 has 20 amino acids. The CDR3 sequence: CASSSMGRQGMSSGNQPQHF. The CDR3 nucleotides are TGTGCCAGCAGTTCGATGGGTCGACAGGGGATGAGTTCTGGCAATCAGCCCCAGCATTTT.

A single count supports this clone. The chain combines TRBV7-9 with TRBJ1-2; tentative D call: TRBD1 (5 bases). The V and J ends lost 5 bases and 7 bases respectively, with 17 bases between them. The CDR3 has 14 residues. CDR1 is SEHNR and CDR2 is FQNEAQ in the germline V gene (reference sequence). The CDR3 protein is CASSRHGTEPGYTF. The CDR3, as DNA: TGTGCCAGCAGCCGCCACGGGACTGAACCTGGCTACACCTTC.

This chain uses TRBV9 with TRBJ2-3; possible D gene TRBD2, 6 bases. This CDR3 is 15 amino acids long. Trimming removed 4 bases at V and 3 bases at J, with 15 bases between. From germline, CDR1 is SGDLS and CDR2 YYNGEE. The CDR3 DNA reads TGTGCCAGCAGCCATGGAGGGCCCGGGACAGATACGCAGTATTTT. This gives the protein CASSHGGPGTDTQYF.

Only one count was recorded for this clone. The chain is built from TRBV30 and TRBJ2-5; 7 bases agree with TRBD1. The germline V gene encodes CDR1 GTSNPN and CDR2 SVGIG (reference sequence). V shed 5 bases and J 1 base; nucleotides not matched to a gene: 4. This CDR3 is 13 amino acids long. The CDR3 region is CAWSGTVQETQYF. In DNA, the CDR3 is TGTGCCTGGTCAGGGACAGTCCAAGAGACCCAGTACTTC.

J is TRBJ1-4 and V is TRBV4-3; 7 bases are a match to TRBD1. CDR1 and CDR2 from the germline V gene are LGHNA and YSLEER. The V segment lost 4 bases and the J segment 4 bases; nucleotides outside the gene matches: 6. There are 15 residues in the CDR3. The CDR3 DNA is TGCGCCAGCAGCCCCCGGGACAGCTATAATGAAAAACTGTTTTTT. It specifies CASSPRDSYNEKLFF.

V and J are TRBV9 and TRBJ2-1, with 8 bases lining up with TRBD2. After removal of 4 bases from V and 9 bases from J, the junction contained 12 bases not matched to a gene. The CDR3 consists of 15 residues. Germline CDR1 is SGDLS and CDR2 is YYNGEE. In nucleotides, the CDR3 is TGTGCCAGCAGCACCAGCGGGGGCGCCGTCGGTGAGCAGTTCTTC. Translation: CASSTSGGAVGEQFF.